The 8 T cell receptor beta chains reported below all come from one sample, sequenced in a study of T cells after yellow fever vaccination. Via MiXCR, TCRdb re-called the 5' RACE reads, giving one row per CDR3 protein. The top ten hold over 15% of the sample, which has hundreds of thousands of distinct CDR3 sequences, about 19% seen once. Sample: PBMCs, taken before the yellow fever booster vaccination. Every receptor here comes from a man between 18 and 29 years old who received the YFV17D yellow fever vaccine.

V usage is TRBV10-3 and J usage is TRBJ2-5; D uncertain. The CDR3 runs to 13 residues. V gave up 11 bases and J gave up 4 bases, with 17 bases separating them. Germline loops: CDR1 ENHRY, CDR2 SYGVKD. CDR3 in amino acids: CASRKGLAETQYF. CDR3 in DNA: TGTGCCTCCCGCAAAGGGCTCGCAGAGACCCAGTACTTC.

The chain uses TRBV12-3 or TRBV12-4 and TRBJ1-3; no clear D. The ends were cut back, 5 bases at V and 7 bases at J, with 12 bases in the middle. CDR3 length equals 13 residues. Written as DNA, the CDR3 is TGTGCCAGCAGTCCTCAATCGTGGAACACCATATATTTT. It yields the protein CASSPQSWNTIYF.

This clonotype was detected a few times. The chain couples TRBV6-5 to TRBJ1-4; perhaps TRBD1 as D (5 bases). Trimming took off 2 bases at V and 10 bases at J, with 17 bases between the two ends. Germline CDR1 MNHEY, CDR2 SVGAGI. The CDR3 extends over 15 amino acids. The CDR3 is CASSYRDQGGRKLFF. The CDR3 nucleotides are TGTGCCAGCAGTTACCGGGACCAGGGAGGTCGAAAACTGTTTTTT.

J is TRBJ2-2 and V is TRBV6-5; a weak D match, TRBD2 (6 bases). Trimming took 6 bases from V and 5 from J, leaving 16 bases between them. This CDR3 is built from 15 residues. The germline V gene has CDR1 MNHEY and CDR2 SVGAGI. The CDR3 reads CASRGAGIRTGELFF. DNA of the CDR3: TGTGCCAGCAGGGGTGCGGGGATTCGGACCGGGGAGCTGTTTTTT.

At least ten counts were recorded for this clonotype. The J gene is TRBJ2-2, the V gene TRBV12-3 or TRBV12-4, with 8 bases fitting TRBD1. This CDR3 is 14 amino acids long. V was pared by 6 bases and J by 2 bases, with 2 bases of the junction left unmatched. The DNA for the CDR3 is TGTGCCAGCAGCGGACAGGGTAACACCGGGGAGCTGTTTTTT. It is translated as CASSGQGNTGELFF.

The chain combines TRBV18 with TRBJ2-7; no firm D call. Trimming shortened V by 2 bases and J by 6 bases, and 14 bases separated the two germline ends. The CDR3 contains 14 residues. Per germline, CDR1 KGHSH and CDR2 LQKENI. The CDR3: CASSPRVGVAEQYV. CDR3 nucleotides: TGTGCCAGCTCACCAAGGGTTGGGGTAGCCGAGCAGTACGTC.

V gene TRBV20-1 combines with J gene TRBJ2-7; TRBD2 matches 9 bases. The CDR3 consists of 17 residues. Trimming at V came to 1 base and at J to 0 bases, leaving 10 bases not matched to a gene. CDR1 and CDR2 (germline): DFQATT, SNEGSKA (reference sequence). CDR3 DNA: TGCAGTGCTAGAGGTTCCACCAGCGGGGGGAACTCCTACGAGCAGTACTTC. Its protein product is CSARGSTSGGNSYEQYF.

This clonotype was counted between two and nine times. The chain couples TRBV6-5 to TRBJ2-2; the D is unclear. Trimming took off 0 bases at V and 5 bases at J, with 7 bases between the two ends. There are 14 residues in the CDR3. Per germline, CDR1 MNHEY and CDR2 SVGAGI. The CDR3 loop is CASSYSDVTGELFF. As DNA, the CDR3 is TGTGCCAGCAGTTACTCGGATGTGACCGGGGAGCTGTTTTTT.